The rows below give T cell receptor beta chains drawn from one sample of a study of T cell responses to AZD1222 COVID-19 vaccine. The data were produced by immunoSEQ multiplex PCR, yet TCRdb's version contains in-frame clones alone and is incomplete. This table has about 110,000 clones, over 80% appearing once. The specimen comprised peripheral blood, sampled 28 days after the second AZD1222 dose. The receptors derive from an adult who received the AZD1222 COVID-19 vaccine. CDR3s include the opening cysteine and the closing phenylalanine or tryptophan. The order of the fields is J gene, D gene, CDR3 length, V gene, clone size, CDR3 DNA, CDR3 protein. The D gene is left open where the match is weak. Rows may omit the clone size; those that give it use once, few, many or a size class.

j_gene: TRBJ1-1
d_gene: TRBD1
len: 13
v_gene: TRBV3-1/TRBV3-2
abundance: -
CDR3nt: TGTGCCAGCAGCCATCGACAGGGTGGGGAAGCTTTCTTT
CDR3aa: CASSHRQGGEAFF

j_gene: TRBJ1-2
d_gene: -
len: 13
v_gene: TRBV7-2
abundance: -
CDR3nt: TGTGCCAGCAGCTTAAAGACAGCTTATGGCTACACCTTC
CDR3aa: CASSLKTAYGYTF

j_gene: TRBJ2-2
d_gene: -
len: 18
v_gene: TRBV7-6
abundance: -
CDR3nt: TGTGCCAGCAGCTCACGGACAGGACTAGCCGGGGGCACCGGGGAGCTGTTTTTT
CDR3aa: CASSSRTGLAGGTGELFF

j_gene: TRBJ1-2
d_gene: -
len: 14
v_gene: TRBV19
abundance: once
CDR3nt: TGTGCCAGTAGTACCCAACAGGGTGACTATGGCTACACCTTC
CDR3aa: CASSTQQGDYGYTF

j_gene: TRBJ1-1
d_gene: -
len: 12
v_gene: TRBV5-1
abundance: -
CDR3nt: TGCGCCAGCTCTCCGGGGAATGCTGAAGCTTTCTTT
CDR3aa: CASSPGNAEAFF

j_gene: TRBJ2-2
d_gene: -
len: 13
v_gene: TRBV12-3/TRBV12-4
abundance: -
CDR3nt: TGTGCCAGCAGTTTAGTAGGGGGCGGGGAGCTGTTTTTT
CDR3aa: CASSLVGGGELFF

j_gene: TRBJ1-2
d_gene: -
len: 15
v_gene: TRBV4-3
abundance: -
CDR3nt: TGCGCCAGCAGCCAAGATCTACAGGGTGGAGGTGGCTACACCTTC
CDR3aa: CASSQDLQGGGGYTF

j_gene: TRBJ2-3
d_gene: -
len: 13
v_gene: TRBV27
abundance: -
CDR3nt: TGTGCCAGCGTCGGGGTCCGCACAGATACGCAGTATTTT
CDR3aa: CASVGVRTDTQYF

j_gene: TRBJ2-1
d_gene: -
len: 15
v_gene: TRBV9
abundance: -
CDR3nt: TGTGCCAGCAGCCCCTGGCGAACGCCCGAAGATGAGCAGTTCTTC
CDR3aa: CASSPWRTPEDEQFF

j_gene: TRBJ2-7
d_gene: -
len: 13
v_gene: TRBV29-1
abundance: -
CDR3nt: TGCAGCGCACATTCGGATTCGCGCTACGAGCAGTACTTC
CDR3aa: CSAHSDSRYEQYF

j_gene: TRBJ2-2
d_gene: TRBD2
len: 15
v_gene: TRBV15
abundance: -
CDR3nt: TGTGCCACCAGGACTAGCGGGTTGAGGACCGGGGAGCTGTTTTTT
CDR3aa: CATRTSGLRTGELFF

j_gene: TRBJ2-5
d_gene: -
len: 14
v_gene: TRBV5-1
abundance: once
CDR3nt: TGCGCCAGCAAGCAGGGTGCCTTCCAAGAGACCCAGTACTTC
CDR3aa: CASKQGAFQETQYF

j_gene: TRBJ1-3
d_gene: -
len: 15
v_gene: TRBV7-9
abundance: -
CDR3nt: TGTGCCAGCCGAACACGTTCCTTCTCTGGAAACACCATATATTTT
CDR3aa: CASRTRSFSGNTIYF

j_gene: TRBJ2-3
d_gene: -
len: 15
v_gene: TRBV21-1
abundance: -
CDR3nt: TGTGCCAGCAGCAAAGAAGCCGGGAACACAGATACGCAGTATTTT
CDR3aa: CASSKEAGNTDTQYF

j_gene: TRBJ2-5
d_gene: TRBD2
len: 15
v_gene: TRBV7-2
abundance: -
CDR3nt: TGTGCCAGCAGCTTAAGGGCGGGAGCGAAGGAGACCCAGTACTTC
CDR3aa: CASSLRAGAKETQYF

j_gene: TRBJ2-7
d_gene: -
len: 12
v_gene: TRBV28
abundance: -
CDR3nt: TGTGCCAGCAGTTTACAGGACTACGAGCAGTACTTC
CDR3aa: CASSLQDYEQYF

j_gene: TRBJ2-3
d_gene: -
len: 14
v_gene: TRBV18
abundance: -
CDR3nt: TGTGCCAGCTCACTCAGGCAGGGGACAGATACGCAGTATTTT
CDR3aa: CASSLRQGTDTQYF

j_gene: TRBJ2-7
d_gene: -
len: 15
v_gene: TRBV18
abundance: -
CDR3nt: TGTGCCAGCTCACCACCAGGCAAGCTTTCCTACGAGCAGTACTTC
CDR3aa: CASSPPGKLSYEQYF

j_gene: TRBJ1-1
d_gene: -
len: 13
v_gene: TRBV12-3/TRBV12-4
abundance: -
CDR3nt: TGTGCCAGCAGCATGGCCCCCCAGGGTGAAGCTTTCTTT
CDR3aa: CASSMAPQGEAFF

j_gene: TRBJ1-4
d_gene: -
len: 12
v_gene: TRBV25-1
abundance: -
CDR3nt: TGTGCCAGCAGCGACAATGACGAAAAACTGTTTTTT
CDR3aa: CASSDNDEKLFF

j_gene: TRBJ2-5
d_gene: -
len: 11
v_gene: TRBV27
abundance: -
CDR3nt: TGTGCCAGCAGTTCGGGGCAGACCCAGTACTTC
CDR3aa: CASSSGQTQYF

j_gene: TRBJ1-2
d_gene: -
len: 14
v_gene: TRBV7-2
abundance: few
CDR3nt: TGTGCCAGCAGCCCTACCCCTTGGGGCTATGGCTACACCTTC
CDR3aa: CASSPTPWGYGYTF

j_gene: TRBJ2-2
d_gene: TRBD2
len: 14
v_gene: TRBV7-9
abundance: -
CDR3nt: TGTGCCAGCAGAGGGACTAGGGACACCGGGGAGCTGTTTTTT
CDR3aa: CASRGTRDTGELFF